The present T cell receptor (beta chain) was sequenced within a study of cytomegalovirus exposure and HLA in healthy donors. Concerning this clone: Its target is not known.

Study results and limitations: Usually a TCR sequence was rare, but some public TCRs were found in many donors.

Assay used: immunoSEQ multiplex PCR; TCRdb lists only in-frame clones, some missing. The sample yields approximately 260,000 clones, 65% to 90% seen once. The source material was PBMCs. This TCR came from a woman younger than 30 in good health and CMV-seronegative.

CDR3 in amino acids: CAWGPTENYGYTF. Here the CDR3 DNA reads TGTGCCTGGGGCCCGACAGAAAACTATGGCTACACCTTC. The gene calls are TRBV30 and TRBJ1-2; D may be TRBD1 (5 bases). This CDR3 is built from 13 residues. Germline V gene lookup returns CDR1 GTSNPN and CDR2 SVGIG (reference sequence). V was trimmed by 5 bases and J by 2 bases, leaving 12 bases between them.